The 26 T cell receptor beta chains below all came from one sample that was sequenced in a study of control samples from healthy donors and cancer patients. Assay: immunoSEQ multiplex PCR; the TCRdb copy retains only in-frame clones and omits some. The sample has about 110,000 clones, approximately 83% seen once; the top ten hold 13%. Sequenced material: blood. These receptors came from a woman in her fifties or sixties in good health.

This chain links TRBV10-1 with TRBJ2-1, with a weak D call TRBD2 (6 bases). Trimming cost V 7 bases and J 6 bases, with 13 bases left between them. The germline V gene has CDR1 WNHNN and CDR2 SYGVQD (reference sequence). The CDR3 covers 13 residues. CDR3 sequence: CASNLTAGNEQFF. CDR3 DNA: TGCGCCAGCAACCTGACAGCGGGCAATGAGCAGTTCTTC.

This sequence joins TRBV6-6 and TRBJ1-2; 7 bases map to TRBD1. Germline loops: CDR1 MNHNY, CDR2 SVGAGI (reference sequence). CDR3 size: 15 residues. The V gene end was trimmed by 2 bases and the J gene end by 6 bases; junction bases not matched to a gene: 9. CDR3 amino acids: CASSYDARGGDGYTF. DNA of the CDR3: TGTGCCAGCAGTTACGACGCCAGGGGGGGGGATGGCTACACCTTC.

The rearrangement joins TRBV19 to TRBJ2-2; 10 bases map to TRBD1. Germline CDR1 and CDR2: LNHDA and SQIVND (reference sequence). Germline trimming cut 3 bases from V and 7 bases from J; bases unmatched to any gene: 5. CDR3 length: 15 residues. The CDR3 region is CASSMTGGSVGELFF. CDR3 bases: TGTGCCAGTAGTATGACAGGGGGCTCCGTCGGGGAGCTGTTTTTT.

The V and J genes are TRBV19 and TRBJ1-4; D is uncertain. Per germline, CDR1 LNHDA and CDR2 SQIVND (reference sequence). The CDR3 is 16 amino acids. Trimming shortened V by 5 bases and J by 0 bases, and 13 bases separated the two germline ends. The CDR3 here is CASSPDRRPTNEKLFF. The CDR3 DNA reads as TGTGCCAGTAGTCCGGATAGACGGCCAACTAATGAAAAACTGTTTTTT. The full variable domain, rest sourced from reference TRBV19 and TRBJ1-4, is DGGITQSPKYLFRKEGQNVTLSCEQNLNHDAMYWYRQDPGQGLRLIYYSQIVNDFQKGDIAEGYSVSREKKESFPLTVTSAQKNPTAFYLCASSPDRRPTNEKLFFGSGTQLSVL.

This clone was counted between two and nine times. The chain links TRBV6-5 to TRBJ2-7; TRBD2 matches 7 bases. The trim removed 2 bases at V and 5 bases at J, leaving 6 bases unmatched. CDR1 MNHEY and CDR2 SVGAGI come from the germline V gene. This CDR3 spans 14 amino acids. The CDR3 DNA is TGTGCCAGCAGTTACGGGGAGGGGCTCGACGAGCAGTACTTC. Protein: CASSYGEGLDEQYF.

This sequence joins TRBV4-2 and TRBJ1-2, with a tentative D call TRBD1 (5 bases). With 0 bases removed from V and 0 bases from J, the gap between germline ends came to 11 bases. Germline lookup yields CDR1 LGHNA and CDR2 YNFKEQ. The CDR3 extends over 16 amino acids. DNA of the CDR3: TGTGCCAGCAGCCAAGATCCTGGGGGGTCTAACTATGGCTACACCTTC. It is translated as CASSQDPGGSNYGYTF.

The CDR3 sequence is CATSRDPGISPLHF. The CDR3 DNA is TGTGCCACCAGCAGAGATCCCGGGATTTCACCCCTCCACTTT. This chain joins TRBV15 and TRBJ1-6; D not certain. The CDR3 spans 14 residues. Germline V gives CDR1 LNHNV, CDR2 YYDKDF (reference sequence). V was trimmed by 0 bases and J by 9 bases, leaving 9 bases between them. Full variable domain (remainder filled in from reference TRBV15 and TRBJ1-6): DAMVIQNPRYQVTQFGKPVTLSCSQTLNHNVMYWYQQKSSQAPKLLFHYYDKDFNNEADTPDNFQSRRPNTSFCFLDIRSPGLGDTAMYLCATSRDPGISPLHFGNGTRLTVT.

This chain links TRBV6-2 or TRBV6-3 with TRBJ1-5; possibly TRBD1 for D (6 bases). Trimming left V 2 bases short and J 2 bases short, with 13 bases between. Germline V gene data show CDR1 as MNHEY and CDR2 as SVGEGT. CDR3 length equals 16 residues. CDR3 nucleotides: TGTGCCAGCAGTTACAGCGGGGGGCTTGGCAATCAGCCCCAGCATTTT. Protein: CASSYSGGLGNQPQHF.

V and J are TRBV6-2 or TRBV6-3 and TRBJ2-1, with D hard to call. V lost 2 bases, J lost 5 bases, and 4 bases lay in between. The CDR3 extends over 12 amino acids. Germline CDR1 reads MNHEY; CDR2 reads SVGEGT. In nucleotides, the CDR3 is TGTGCCAGCAGTTACCTTAACAATGAGCAGTTCTTC. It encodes CASSYLNNEQFF.

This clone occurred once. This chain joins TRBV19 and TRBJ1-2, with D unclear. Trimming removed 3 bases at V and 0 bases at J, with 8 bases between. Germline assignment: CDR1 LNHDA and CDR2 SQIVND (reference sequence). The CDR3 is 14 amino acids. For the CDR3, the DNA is TGTGCCAGTAGTATTAAAGATCCTAACTATGGCTACACCTTC. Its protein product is CASSIKDPNYGYTF.

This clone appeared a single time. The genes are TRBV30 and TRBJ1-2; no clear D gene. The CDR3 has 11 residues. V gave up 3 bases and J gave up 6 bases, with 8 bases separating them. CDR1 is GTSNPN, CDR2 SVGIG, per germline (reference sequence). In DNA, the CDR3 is TGTGCCTGGAGCTGGGGAAATGGCTACACCTTC. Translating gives CAWSWGNGYTF. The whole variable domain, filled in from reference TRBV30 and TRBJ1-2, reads SQTIHQWPATLVQPVGSPLSLECTVEGTSNPNLYWYRQAAGRGLQLLFYSVGIGQISSEVPQNLSASRPQDRQFILSSKKLLLSDSGFYLCAWSWGNGYTFGSGTRLTVV.

This CDR3 reads CASSTSSGGHNEQFF. As DNA, the CDR3 is TGTGCCAGTAGTACATCGAGCGGGGGGCACAATGAGCAGTTCTTC. This rearrangement joins TRBV19 to TRBJ2-1, with 9 bases identical to TRBD2. Germline CDR1 is LNHDA and CDR2 is SQIVND (reference sequence). V dropped 4 bases and J dropped 5; count of bases not matched to a gene: 6. The CDR3 contains 15 residues.

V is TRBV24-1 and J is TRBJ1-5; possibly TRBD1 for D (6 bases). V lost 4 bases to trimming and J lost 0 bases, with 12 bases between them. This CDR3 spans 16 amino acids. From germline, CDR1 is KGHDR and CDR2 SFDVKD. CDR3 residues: CATSDRRQASNQPQHF. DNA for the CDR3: TGTGCCACCAGTGACCGCAGACAGGCTAGCAATCAGCCCCAGCATTTT.

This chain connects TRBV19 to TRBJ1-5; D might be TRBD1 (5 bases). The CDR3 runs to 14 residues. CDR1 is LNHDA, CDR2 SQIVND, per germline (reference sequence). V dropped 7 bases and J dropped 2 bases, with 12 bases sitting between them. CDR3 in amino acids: CASTGREGNQPQHF. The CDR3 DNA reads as TGTGCCAGTACAGGCAGGGAAGGCAATCAGCCCCAGCATTTT.

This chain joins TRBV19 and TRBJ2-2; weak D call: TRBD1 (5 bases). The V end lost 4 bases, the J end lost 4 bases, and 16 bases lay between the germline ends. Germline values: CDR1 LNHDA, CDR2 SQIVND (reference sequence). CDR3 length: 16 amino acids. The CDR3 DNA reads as TGTGCCAGTAGTAACCGAAACAGGAAGGGCACCGGGGAGCTGTTTTTT. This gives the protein CASSNRNRKGTGELFF.

CDR3 region: CASSSADRGGSYEQYF. Here the CDR3 DNA reads TGCGCCAGCAGCTCAGCCGACAGGGGAGGGTCCTACGAGCAGTACTTC. V gene TRBV5-1 combines with J gene TRBJ2-7; possibly TRBD1 for D (8 bases). The CDR3 totals 16 residues. V lost 3 bases and J 1 base, leaving 17 bases between the germline ends. Germline-derived CDR1 and CDR2 are SGHRS and YFSETQ.

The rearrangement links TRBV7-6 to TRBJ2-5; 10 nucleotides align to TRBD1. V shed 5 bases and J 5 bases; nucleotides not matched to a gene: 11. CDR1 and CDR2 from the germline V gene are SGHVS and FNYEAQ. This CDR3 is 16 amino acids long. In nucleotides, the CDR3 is TGTGCCAGCAGCCCTAGAGTGAGACAGGGGGCGGAGACCCAGTACTTC. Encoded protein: CASSPRVRQGAETQYF.

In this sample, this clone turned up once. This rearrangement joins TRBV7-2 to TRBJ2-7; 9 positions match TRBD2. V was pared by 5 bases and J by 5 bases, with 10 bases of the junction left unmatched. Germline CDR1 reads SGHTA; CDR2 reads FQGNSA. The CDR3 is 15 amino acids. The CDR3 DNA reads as TGTGCCAGCAGCCCGTCGGTAGCGGGAGACAACGAGCAGTACTTC. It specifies CASSPSVAGDNEQYF.

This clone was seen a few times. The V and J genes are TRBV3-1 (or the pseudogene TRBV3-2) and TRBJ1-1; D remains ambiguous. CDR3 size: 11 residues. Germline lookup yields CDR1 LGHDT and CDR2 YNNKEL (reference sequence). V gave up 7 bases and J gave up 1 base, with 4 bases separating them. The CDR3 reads CASKQNTEAFF. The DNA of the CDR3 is TGTGCCAGCAAACAGAACACTGAAGCTTTCTTT.

The CDR3 spells CASSWGGTEAFF. The DNA of the CDR3 is TGTGCCAGCAGCTGGGGAGGCACTGAAGCTTTCTTT. The chain couples TRBV7-8 to TRBJ1-1; D remains ambiguous. The V gene lost 4 bases and the J gene lost 4 bases, with 7 bases spanning the gap. Germline CDR1 SGHVS, CDR2 FQNEAQ. This CDR3 is built from 12 residues.

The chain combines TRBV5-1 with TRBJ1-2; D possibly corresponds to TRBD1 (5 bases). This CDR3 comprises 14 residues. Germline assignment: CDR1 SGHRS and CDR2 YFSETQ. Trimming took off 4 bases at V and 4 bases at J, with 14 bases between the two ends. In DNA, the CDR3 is TGCGCCAGCAGCCACGACAATGGGGCCTATGGCTACACCTTC. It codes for CASSHDNGAYGYTF.

The CDR3 DNA follows: TGTGCCAGCAGTTTCGCAGGCTACACTGAAGCTTTCTTT. This translates into CASSFAGYTEAFF. The rearrangement joins TRBV6-5 to TRBJ1-1; D not resolved. V was cut by 4 bases and J by 3 bases, with 9 bases left in between. CDR3 length: 13 amino acids. Germline V gene data show CDR1 as MNHEY and CDR2 as SVGAGI.

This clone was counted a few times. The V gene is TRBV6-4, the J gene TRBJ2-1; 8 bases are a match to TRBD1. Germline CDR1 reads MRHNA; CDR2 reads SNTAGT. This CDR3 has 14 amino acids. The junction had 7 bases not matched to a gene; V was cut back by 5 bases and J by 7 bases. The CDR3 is CASSIETGANEQFF. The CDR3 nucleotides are TGTGCCAGCAGTATCGAGACAGGGGCAAATGAGCAGTTCTTC.

The CDR3 loop is CASSSGLDGYNSPLHF. The CDR3 DNA follows: TGTGCCAGCAGCTCCGGGTTGGACGGCTATAATTCACCCCTCCACTTT. V gene TRBV7-3 combines with J gene TRBJ1-6; the D is unclear. The CDR3 covers 16 residues. The germline V gene has CDR1 SGHTA and CDR2 FQGTGA. V dropped 4 bases and J dropped 3 bases, with 13 bases sitting between them.

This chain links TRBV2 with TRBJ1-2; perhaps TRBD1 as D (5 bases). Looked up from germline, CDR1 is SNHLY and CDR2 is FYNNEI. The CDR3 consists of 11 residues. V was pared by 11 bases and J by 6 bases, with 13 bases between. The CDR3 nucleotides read TGTGCCCGGGGAGGGGTTGATGGCTACACCTTC. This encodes CARGGVDGYTF.

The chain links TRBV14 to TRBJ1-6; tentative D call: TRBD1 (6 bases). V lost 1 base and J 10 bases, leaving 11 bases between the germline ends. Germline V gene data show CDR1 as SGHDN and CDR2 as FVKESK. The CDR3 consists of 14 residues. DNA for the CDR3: TGTGCCAGCAGCCAAGGAGGGGGTCGGTCACCCCTCCACTTT. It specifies CASSQGGGRSPLHF.